This is a list of T cell receptor beta chains from one sample in a study of beta chain features in type 1 diabetes. TCRdb keeps only in-frame clones here, not all; method: immunoSEQ multiplex PCR. The sample lists about 230,000 clones; around 15% were seen once. Sequenced sample: naive CD4+ T cells from blood. The receptor set was obtained from a man aged 25 to 40 with type 1 diabetes. CDR3s include the opening cysteine and the closing phenylalanine or tryptophan. Fields, in order: clone size, D gene, V gene, J gene, CDR3 protein, CDR3 DNA. The D gene is left open where the match is weak. Clone size appears in some rows only: once, few, many, or a class for an expanded clone.

clone size: few
D gene: -
V gene: TRBV7-8
J gene: TRBJ2-3
CDR3 protein: CASSPGQSTDTQYF
CDR3 DNA: TGTGCCAGCAGCCCTGGACAGAGCACAGATACGCAGTATTTT

clone size: -
D gene: -
V gene: TRBV7-6
J gene: TRBJ2-3
CDR3 protein: CASSLERGTDTQYF
CDR3 DNA: TGTGCCAGCAGCCTCGAACGTGGCACAGATACGCAGTATTTT

clone size: few
D gene: TRBD1
V gene: TRBV9
J gene: TRBJ2-7
CDR3 protein: CASSADRGSYEQYF
CDR3 DNA: TGTGCCAGCAGCGCAGACAGGGGCTCCTACGAGCAGTACTTC

clone size: -
D gene: TRBD1
V gene: TRBV12-5
J gene: TRBJ2-3
CDR3 protein: CASGTGQGPDTQYF
CDR3 DNA: TGTGCTAGTGGAACGGGACAGGGTCCAGATACGCAGTATTTT

clone size: -
D gene: TRBD2
V gene: TRBV11-2
J gene: TRBJ2-1
CDR3 protein: CASNFGTSGNNEQFF
CDR3 DNA: TGTGCCAGCAACTTCGGGACTAGCGGTAACAATGAGCAGTTCTTC

clone size: -
D gene: -
V gene: TRBV28
J gene: TRBJ1-2
CDR3 protein: CASSFPSRSGYTF
CDR3 DNA: TGTGCCAGCAGTTTCCCCTCCCGGTCCGGCTACACCTTC

clone size: -
D gene: TRBD1
V gene: TRBV30
J gene: TRBJ2-5
CDR3 protein: CAWSVRTTGVPTETQYF
CDR3 DNA: TGTGCCTGGAGTGTACGGACAACAGGGGTACCGACGGAGACCCAGTACTTC

clone size: few
D gene: -
V gene: TRBV9
J gene: TRBJ2-2
CDR3 protein: CASSVEGSATGELFF
CDR3 DNA: TGTGCCAGCAGCGTAGAAGGTTCGGCCACCGGGGAGCTGTTTTTT

clone size: -
D gene: TRBD2
V gene: TRBV29-1
J gene: TRBJ2-2
CDR3 protein: CSVIAGVHGELFF
CDR3 DNA: TGCAGCGTGATAGCGGGAGTTCACGGGGAGCTGTTTTTT

clone size: -
D gene: -
V gene: TRBV5-1
J gene: TRBJ1-3
CDR3 protein: CASSLGPSSGNTIYF
CDR3 DNA: TGCGCCAGCAGCTTGGGCCCTTCCTCTGGAAACACCATATATTTT

clone size: few
D gene: -
V gene: TRBV30
J gene: TRBJ1-4
CDR3 protein: CAWSNLQGANEKLFF
CDR3 DNA: TGTGCCTGGAGCAACCTACAGGGTGCTAATGAAAAACTGTTTTTT

clone size: -
D gene: -
V gene: TRBV10-3
J gene: TRBJ2-7
CDR3 protein: CAISRDPTYEQYF
CDR3 DNA: TGTGCCATCAGTAGGGACCCAACCTACGAGCAGTACTTC

clone size: -
D gene: -
V gene: TRBV2
J gene: TRBJ2-7
CDR3 protein: CASSVPRAYEQYF
CDR3 DNA: TGTGCCAGCAGTGTACCAAGAGCTTACGAGCAGTACTTC

clone size: -
D gene: -
V gene: TRBV6-6
J gene: TRBJ2-6
CDR3 protein: CASSKGTAGANVLTF
CDR3 DNA: TGTGCCAGCAGTAAGGGGACGGCTGGGGCCAACGTCCTGACTTTC

clone size: -
D gene: TRBD1
V gene: TRBV25-1
J gene: TRBJ1-4
CDR3 protein: CASSTGTAGEKLFF
CDR3 DNA: TGTGCCAGCTCAACGGGGACAGCTGGGGAAAAACTGTTTTTT

clone size: -
D gene: -
V gene: TRBV28
J gene: TRBJ2-2
CDR3 protein: CASSAGQNTGELFF
CDR3 DNA: TGTGCCAGCAGTGCGGGACAGAACACCGGGGAGCTGTTTTTT

clone size: few
D gene: -
V gene: TRBV4-3
J gene: TRBJ2-7
CDR3 protein: CASSRDIPYEQYF
CDR3 DNA: TGCGCCAGCAGCAGGGACATTCCCTACGAGCAGTACTTC

clone size: few
D gene: TRBD1
V gene: TRBV2
J gene: TRBJ1-2
CDR3 protein: CASIRQGADGYTF
CDR3 DNA: TGTGCCAGCATTAGACAGGGGGCTGATGGCTACACCTTC

clone size: few
D gene: TRBD1
V gene: TRBV7-2
J gene: TRBJ2-5
CDR3 protein: CASSMGQGGQETQYF
CDR3 DNA: TGTGCCAGCAGCATGGGACAGGGGGGTCAAGAGACCCAGTACTTC

clone size: -
D gene: -
V gene: TRBV6-1
J gene: TRBJ2-3
CDR3 protein: CASSKLGNEVITQYF
CDR3 DNA: TGTGCCAGCTCGAAACTAGGGAATGAGGTGATTACGCAGTATTTT

clone size: -
D gene: TRBD2
V gene: TRBV18
J gene: TRBJ2-5
CDR3 protein: CASSPPTSGETQYF
CDR3 DNA: TGTGCCAGCTCACCACCGACTAGCGGGGAGACCCAGTACTTC

clone size: -
D gene: -
V gene: TRBV30
J gene: TRBJ2-5
CDR3 protein: CARGQGGTQYF
CDR3 DNA: TGTGCCCGGGGGCAGGGAGGGACCCAGTACTTC

clone size: -
D gene: -
V gene: TRBV25-1
J gene: TRBJ2-4
CDR3 protein: CASSEVKGEQNIQYF
CDR3 DNA: TGTGCCAGCAGTGAAGTAAAAGGGGAACAAAACATTCAGTACTTC

clone size: few
D gene: -
V gene: TRBV5-1
J gene: TRBJ2-7
CDR3 protein: CASSLAYEQYF
CDR3 DNA: TGCGCCAGCAGCTTGGCCTACGAGCAGTACTTC

clone size: few
D gene: -
V gene: TRBV2
J gene: TRBJ1-1
CDR3 protein: CASRSGTLGTEAFF
CDR3 DNA: TGTGCCAGCAGATCCGGGACACTGGGAACTGAAGCTTTCTTT